These 30 T cell receptor beta chains came from one sample sequenced in a study of blood T cell repertoires in COVID-19. Assay: immunoSEQ multiplex PCR; the TCRdb copy retains only in-frame clones and omits some. The table shows hundreds of thousands of clones, with roughly 86% occurring only once. Sequencing was done on a sample of PBMCs or T cells enriched from blood (not recorded which). The receptor set was obtained from a woman between 50 and 59 years old who had recovered from COVID-19.

This sequence joins TRBV5-1 and TRBJ2-3; D uncertain. V shed 4 bases and J shed 6 bases, with 12 bases lying between them. Germline CDR1 and CDR2: SGHRS and YFSETQ. CDR3 length: 13 residues. The CDR3 coding sequence is TGCGCCAGCAGCCCCCAGGCTTCCGATACGCAGTATTTT. This gives the protein CASSPQASDTQYF.

The count of this clone is one. The chain recombines TRBV9 with TRBJ1-3; the D gene is possibly TRBD1 (6 bases). The CDR3 runs to 15 residues. V was trimmed by 3 bases and J by 2 bases, leaving 12 bases between them. The germline gives CDR1 SGDLS, CDR2 YYNGEE. CDR3 sequence reads: CASSGPGTTGNTIYF. The CDR3 coding sequence is TGTGCCAGCAGCGGCCCCGGGACAACTGGAAACACCATATATTTT.

V is TRBV3-1 (or the pseudogene TRBV3-2) and J is TRBJ2-1, with 8 bases matching TRBD1. Germline lookup yields CDR1 LGHDT and CDR2 YNNKEL (reference sequence). The CDR3 sequence is 15 residues long. V shed 0 bases, J shed 11 bases, and the junction held 9 bases outside the gene matches. The CDR3 nucleotides read TGTGCCAGCAGCCAAGACTCCGGGACAGGCGGAAAGCAGTTCTTC. Its translation: CASSQDSGTGGKQFF.

J is TRBJ1-2 and V is TRBV28, with 9 bases lining up with TRBD1. V shed 6 bases and J 0 bases; nucleotides not matched to a gene: 11. Germline lookup yields CDR1 MDHEN and CDR2 SYDVKM. The CDR3 spans 17 residues. The CDR3 nucleotides are TGTGCCAGCAGCTCAACCGCTCGACAGGGGGCTAACTATGGCTACACCTTC. Translation: CASSSTARQGANYGYTF.

The chain has TRBV12-3 or TRBV12-4 and TRBJ2-1; 7 bases fit TRBD1. The CDR3 is 13 amino acids. V shed 6 bases, J shed 6 bases, and the junction held 5 bases outside the gene matches. The CDR3 loop reads CASRRGQINEQFF. CDR3 coding DNA: TGTGCCAGCAGAAGGGGACAGATCAATGAGCAGTTCTTC.

The chain employs TRBV9 and TRBJ2-7; 8 bases match TRBD2. The CDR3 spans 16 residues. The V gene's germline CDR1 is SGDLS and CDR2 YYNGEE. The V segment lost 4 bases and the J segment 2 bases; nucleotides outside the gene matches: 11. CDR3 in amino acids: CASSPLGSGVTYEQYF. CDR3 coding DNA: TGTGCCAGCAGCCCTCTGGGTAGCGGGGTAACCTACGAGCAGTACTTC.

The J gene is TRBJ1-3, the V gene TRBV19; weak D call: TRBD1 (6 bases). CDR1 LNHDA and CDR2 SQIVND come from the germline V gene (reference sequence). This CDR3 has 14 amino acids. Trimming shortened V by 6 bases and J by 4 bases, and 13 bases separated the two germline ends. The CDR3 coding sequence is TGTGCCAGTAGAAAAGGACAGCTCGGAAACACCATATATTTT. Amino acids: CASRKGQLGNTIYF.

On this clone: This sample also contains other DNA sequences that code for the same CDR3. The rearrangement joins TRBV27 to TRBJ2-7; 9 bases match TRBD1. The CDR3 covers 13 residues. Germline lookup yields CDR1 MNHEY and CDR2 SMNVEV (reference sequence). J lost 6 bases, V lost 4 bases, and 4 bases had no gene match. The CDR3 nucleotides read TGTGCCAGCAGTTGGGACAGGGAAGGCGAGCAGTACTTC. It encodes CASSWDREGEQYF.

In this sample, this clone turned up once. The chain carries TRBV4-2 and TRBJ1-4; D gene unclear. CDR3 length equals 19 residues. V lost 1 base and J 0 bases, leaving 18 bases between the germline ends. Germline V gene lookup returns CDR1 LGHNA and CDR2 YNFKEQ. CDR3 nucleotides: TGTGCCAGCAGCCAAGGGTCCGGGAGAAGAAGCGCAACTAATGAAAAACTGTTTTTT. It yields the protein CASSQGSGRRSATNEKLFF.

The rearrangement links TRBV6-5 to TRBJ2-1; 8 bases line up with TRBD1. The CDR3 sequence is 13 residues long. CDR1 is MNHEY and CDR2 is SVGAGI in the germline V gene. V was pared by 10 bases and J by 4 bases, with 6 bases of the junction left unmatched. CDR3 residues: CATHRGMYNEQFF. In DNA, the CDR3 is TGTGCCACACACAGGGGGATGTACAATGAGCAGTTCTTC.

This chain uses TRBV7-9 with TRBJ2-3; 9 bases match TRBD2. Germline V CDR1 and CDR2: SEHNR, FQNEAQ (reference sequence). Germline trimming cut 8 bases from V and 3 bases from J; bases unmatched to any gene: 6. The CDR3 spans 14 residues. CDR3 region: CASGGTSKTDTQYF. The CDR3 nucleotides are TGTGCCAGCGGGGGGACTAGCAAGACAGATACGCAGTATTTT.

The V call is TRBV2, the J call TRBJ1-5; D is perhaps TRBD1 (5 bases). V shed 6 bases and J shed 9 bases, with 12 bases lying between them. The CDR3 spans 12 residues. Germline CDR1 and CDR2: SNHLY and FYNNEI. DNA of the CDR3: TGTGCCAGCAGCGGGACGGGGGGGCCCCAGCATTTT. Translated: CASSGTGGPQHF. Drawing the rest from reference TRBV2 and TRBJ1-5, the complete variable domain is EPEVTQTPSHQVTQMGQEVILRCVPISNHLYFYWYRQILGQKVEFLVSFYNNEISEKSEIFDDQFSVERPDGSNFTLKIRSTKLEDSAMYFCASSGTGGPQHFGDGTRLSIL.

V is TRBV5-1 and J is TRBJ1-3; 7 bases agree with TRBD1. J gave up 3 bases and V 0 bases, and 6 bases lay outside the gene matches. This CDR3 comprises 16 residues. Per germline, CDR1 SGHRS and CDR2 YFSETQ. The CDR3 here is CASSLAGTAYGNTIYF. CDR3 sequence (DNA): TGCGCCAGCAGCTTGGCCGGGACAGCTTATGGAAACACCATATATTTT.

The chain uses TRBV7-2 and TRBJ2-7; 8 bases align to TRBD2. There are 13 residues in the CDR3. The ends lost 4 bases at V and 4 bases at J; junction bases unmatched: 3. The germline CDR1 and CDR2 sequences are SGHTA and FQGNSA. DNA for the CDR3: TGTGCCAGCAGCTCCGGGGGGGTTTACGAGCAGTACTTC. This gives the protein CASSSGGVYEQYF.

About this clone itself: Other DNA sequences in the same sample also yield this CDR3. The V call is TRBV15, the J call TRBJ1-1; D uncertain. Trimming left V 0 bases short and J 2 bases short, with 7 bases between. The germline CDR1 and CDR2 sequences are LNHNV and YYDKDF (reference sequence). The CDR3 is made up of 14 amino acids. CDR3 sequence reads: CATSRDQINTEAFF. In DNA, the CDR3 is TGTGCCACCAGCAGAGACCAGATAAACACTGAAGCTTTCTTT.

V and J are TRBV19 and TRBJ1-2; D is perhaps TRBD1 (6 bases). This CDR3 spans 14 amino acids. Trimming took 8 bases from V and 4 from J, leaving 17 bases between them. The V gene's germline CDR1 is LNHDA and CDR2 SQIVND (reference sequence). The CDR3 region has the DNA TGTGCCAGTCACCCGGGCGGGGGCCTCTATGGCTACACCTTC. It codes for CASHPGGGLYGYTF.

The genes are TRBV6-5 and TRBJ2-1; D remains unclear. CDR1 is MNHEY and CDR2 is SVGAGI in the germline V gene. CDR3 length: 15 residues. V gave up 6 bases and J gave up 6 bases, with 18 bases separating them. The CDR3 spells CASSSGQVSGNEQFF. The CDR3 DNA is TGTGCCAGCAGCTCCGGTCAAGTTAGTGGCAATGAGCAGTTCTTC.

V is TRBV20-1 and J is TRBJ2-5; the match to TRBD2 covers 8 bases. The CDR3 is 15 amino acids. Germline loops: CDR1 DFQATT, CDR2 SNEGSKA (reference sequence). V lost 3 bases, J lost 4 bases, and 10 bases stayed unmatched. The DNA for the CDR3 is TGCAGTGCTAGTCCCTTAAGCGGGAGTGCAGAGACCCAGTACTTC. The encoded protein is CSASPLSGSAETQYF.

This clone appeared once. The J gene is TRBJ1-1, the V gene TRBV20-1; no firm D call. V was cut by 5 bases and J by 3 bases, with 4 bases left in between. Germline values: CDR1 DFQATT, CDR2 SNEGSKA (reference sequence). The CDR3 totals 10 residues. For the CDR3, the DNA is TGCAGTGCTGGCTACACTGAAGCTTTCTTT. Its translation is CSAGYTEAFF.

This clone has more than one count but fewer than ten. The chain links TRBV19 to TRBJ2-7; no clear D. Looked up from germline, CDR1 is LNHDA and CDR2 is SQIVND (reference sequence). Trimming removed 5 bases from V and 4 bases from J, with 15 bases in between. The CDR3 is 14 amino acids. CDR3 in amino acids: CASSANSFPYEQYF. Written as DNA, the CDR3 is TGTGCCAGTAGTGCAAACTCGTTTCCATACGAGCAGTACTTC.

This chain links TRBV5-4 with TRBJ2-3; 11 bases fit TRBD2. With 2 bases clipped from V and 7 bases from J, the junction kept 15 bases outside the gene matches. There are 18 residues in the CDR3. Germline assignment: CDR1 SGHNT and CDR2 YYREEE (reference sequence). The CDR3 DNA is TGTGCCAGCAGCTTAAAACCCGGGACTAGCGGACGCTCAAATACGCAGTATTTT. Translating it yields CASSLKPGTSGRSNTQYF.

This chain joins TRBV3-1 (or the pseudogene TRBV3-2) and TRBJ1-1; D gene unclear. Deletions cut 5 bases from V and 8 bases from J, with 12 bases between. The CDR3 has 12 amino acids. Germline loops: CDR1 LGHDT, CDR2 YNNKEL (reference sequence). In DNA form, the CDR3 reads TGTGCCAGCAGCGCAAGTTCGGGAGAAGCTTTCTTT. This codes for CASSASSGEAFF.

CDR3 amino acids: CASSLIQSGTQYF. DNA for the CDR3: TGTGCCAGCAGCTTAATACAGTCCGGGACCCAGTACTTC. The V gene is TRBV7-9, the J gene TRBJ2-5; D is unresolved. This CDR3 spans 13 amino acids. Germline loops: CDR1 SEHNR, CDR2 FQNEAQ (reference sequence). Trimming left V 2 bases short and J 7 bases short, with 11 bases between.

The V call is TRBV29-1, the J call TRBJ1-2, with 8 positions matching TRBD1. Germline assignment: CDR1 SQVTM and CDR2 ANQGSEA. The CDR3 spans 14 residues. V lost 4 bases and J lost 4; bases outside the gene matches: 8. The CDR3 spells CSVVGETGAYGYTF. CDR3 in DNA: TGCAGCGTTGTGGGAGAGACAGGGGCCTATGGCTACACCTTC.

J is TRBJ1-1 and V is TRBV14, with D possibly being TRBD1 (6 bases). The V and J ends lost 0 bases and 4 bases respectively, with 12 bases between them. The CDR3 is 15 amino acids. CDR1 and CDR2 from the germline V gene are SGHDN and FVKESK. For the CDR3, the DNA is TGTGCCAGCAGCCAAGATGGCAGGGGCGGCACTGAAGCTTTCTTT. Amino acids: CASSQDGRGGTEAFF.

CDR3 DNA sequence: TGTGCCAGCGGGGCACTCCAAGAGACCCAGTACTTC. Translating it yields CASGALQETQYF. This rearrangement joins TRBV6-5 to TRBJ2-5, with D tentatively TRBD1 (5 bases). The germline CDR1 and CDR2 sequences are MNHEY and SVGAGI. V was trimmed by 8 bases and J by 1 base, leaving 8 bases between them. The length of the CDR3 is 12 residues.

The chain links TRBV2 to TRBJ2-7, with a weak D call TRBD1 (5 bases). This CDR3 comprises 12 residues. V lost 5 bases and J 4 bases, leaving 9 bases between the germline ends. Germline values: CDR1 SNHLY, CDR2 FYNNEI. In nucleotides, the CDR3 is TGTGCCAGCAGTACTCAGGGTTACGAGCAGTACTTC. This encodes CASSTQGYEQYF.

The chain recombines TRBV9 with TRBJ1-6, with 9 bases aligning to TRBD1. This CDR3 spans 15 amino acids. Germline trimming cut 3 bases from V and 9 bases from J; bases unmatched to any gene: 7. The germline V gene encodes CDR1 SGDLS and CDR2 YYNGEE. The CDR3 loop is CASSASGTGSSPLHF. For the CDR3, the DNA is TGTGCCAGCAGCGCATCCGGGACAGGGTCTTCACCCCTCCACTTT.

CDR3 sequence: CSALDNEQFF. The CDR3 DNA follows: TGCAGTGCCCTCGACAATGAGCAGTTCTTC. This chain links TRBV20-1 with TRBJ2-1; the D is unclear. V lost 6 bases and J 5 bases, leaving 5 bases between the germline ends. The germline V gene has CDR1 DFQATT and CDR2 SNEGSKA (reference sequence). The CDR3 is 10 amino acids.

The CDR3 loop reads CASSSLLQGDWNTIYF. The DNA of the CDR3 is TGTGCCAGCAGCTCGCTACTTCAGGGGGACTGGAACACCATATATTTT. The chain has TRBV11-2 and TRBJ1-3; 7 nucleotides align to TRBD1. The CDR3 extends over 16 amino acids. Germline loops: CDR1 SGHAT, CDR2 FQNNGV. Trimming cost V 4 bases and J 7 bases; bases outside gene matches: 13.